Listed here are 24 T cell receptor beta chains from one sample, sequenced in a study of CD8 T cells in Susac syndrome. RNA was extracted with the RNeasy kit, and a quantity of roughly 0.45 to 1 ug was reverse transcribed using random hexamers. TCRdb processed the immunoSEQ multiplex PCR reads anew with MiXCR; each CDR3 protein has one entry. Seen here are about 130,000 distinct CDR3 sequences, about 95% observed once, and the top ten hold around 0.087%. The sequenced sample consisted of CD4+ T cells from PBMCs. The receptors were sampled from a human donor in good health.

The chain uses TRBV7-9 and TRBJ2-2; D remains ambiguous. This CDR3 is 12 amino acids long. V gave up 8 bases and J gave up 3 bases, with 7 bases separating them. From germline, CDR1 is SEHNR and CDR2 FQNEAQ (reference sequence). As DNA, the CDR3 is TGTGCCAGCGATGGATACACCGGGGAGCTGTTTTTT. As protein: CASDGYTGELFF.

This sequence joins TRBV19 and TRBJ2-7; D might be TRBD1 (5 bases). V dropped 6 bases and J dropped 0 bases, with 18 bases sitting between them. Germline V gives CDR1 LNHDA, CDR2 SQIVND (reference sequence). The CDR3 extends over 16 amino acids. In DNA, the CDR3 is TGTGCCAGTAGCCGATCACCACAGGAGAGCTCCTACGAGCAGTACTTC. Protein product: CASSRSPQESSYEQYF. Based on the CDR3 plus reference TRBV19 and TRBJ2-7, the full variable domain is DGGITQSPKYLFRKEGQNVTLSCEQNLNHDAMYWYRQDPGQGLRLIYYSQIVNDFQKGDIAEGYSVSREKKESFPLTVTSAQKNPTAFYLCASSRSPQESSYEQYFGPGTRLTVT.

CDR3 DNA sequence: TGTGCCAGTAGGAGGAACAGGGCTAACTATGGCTACACCTTC. Encoded protein: CASRRNRANYGYTF. The genes are TRBV19 and TRBJ1-2, with D possibly matching TRBD1 (6 bases). The V and J ends lost 6 bases and 0 bases respectively, with 11 bases between them. The CDR3 has 14 residues. Per germline, CDR1 LNHDA and CDR2 SQIVND (reference sequence).

CDR3 DNA: TGTGCCAGCAGTTACTCGGAGACCCAGTACTTC. It specifies CASSYSETQYF. The chain employs TRBV6-5 and TRBJ2-5; D unresolved. CDR1 MNHEY and CDR2 SVGAGI come from the germline V gene. The length of the CDR3 is 11 residues. Trimming left V 0 bases short and J 5 bases short, with 1 base between.

The V gene is TRBV15, the J gene TRBJ2-3, with D maybe TRBD1 (6 bases). The CDR3 has 16 residues. V lost 3 bases and J 2 bases, leaving 15 bases between the germline ends. Germline V gene lookup returns CDR1 LNHNV and CDR2 YYDKDF (reference sequence). CDR3 sequence: CATSSFGQWDTDTQYF. Written as DNA, the CDR3 is TGTGCCACCAGCAGTTTCGGACAGTGGGACACAGATACGCAGTATTTT.

The chain joins TRBV5-1 to TRBJ2-7; 7 bases are a match to TRBD1. Germline CDR1 SGHRS, CDR2 YFSETQ. Trimming at V came to 4 bases and at J to 6 bases, leaving 7 bases not matched to a gene. The CDR3 covers 13 residues. DNA for the CDR3: TGCGCCAGCAGCGCAGACAGGGTCGGCGAGCAGTACTTC. It encodes CASSADRVGEQYF.

The chain uses TRBV19 and TRBJ2-1; 10 nucleotides align to TRBD2. The trim removed 6 bases at V and 5 bases at J, leaving 7 bases unmatched. Looked up from germline, CDR1 is LNHDA and CDR2 is SQIVND (reference sequence). This CDR3 contains 15 residues. The CDR3 here is CASSPLAGIHNEQFF. In DNA, the CDR3 is TGTGCCAGTAGCCCACTAGCGGGGATCCACAATGAGCAGTTCTTC.

The J gene is TRBJ2-7, the V gene TRBV10-3, with TRBD2 identical over 10 bases. Trimming at V came to 8 bases and at J to 4 bases, leaving 8 bases not matched to a gene. The CDR3 sequence is 14 residues long. The V gene's germline CDR1 is ENHRY and CDR2 SYGVKD. The CDR3 DNA is TGTGCCATCCGCGTGGGTAGCGGGAGGTACGAGCAGTACTTC. Encoded protein: CAIRVGSGRYEQYF.

The genes are TRBV2 and TRBJ2-7; 7 bases line up with TRBD1. With V trimmed by 6 bases and J by 3 bases, 5 bases remained unmatched. The CDR3 contains 13 residues. Looked up from germline, CDR1 is SNHLY and CDR2 is FYNNEI. The CDR3 nucleotides are TGTGCCAGCAGCCGGGACAGTCTCTACGAGCAGTACTTC. Translated, it gives CASSRDSLYEQYF.

This chain links TRBV7-2 with TRBJ1-5; possible D gene TRBD1, 5 bases. This CDR3 region has 14 residues. V dropped 6 bases and J dropped 6 bases, with 15 bases sitting between them. Germline V CDR1 and CDR2: SGHTA, FQGNSA. CDR3 protein: CASSSAVRAQPQHF. In DNA form, the CDR3 reads TGTGCCAGCAGTTCAGCGGTCAGGGCTCAGCCCCAGCATTTT.

The chain carries TRBV18 and TRBJ2-1; 9 bases map to TRBD2. CDR1 KGHSH and CDR2 LQKENI come from the germline V gene. V trimming: 6 bases; J trimming: 0 bases; junction bases outside the gene matches: 6. The CDR3 runs to 16 residues. DNA of the CDR3: TGTGCCAGCTCCCAATCTAGCGGGGACTCCTACAATGAGCAGTTCTTC. Amino acids: CASSQSSGDSYNEQFF.

The V call is TRBV6-2 or TRBV6-3, the J call TRBJ1-5, with D hard to call. Germline CDR1 reads MNHEY; CDR2 reads SVGEGT. V dropped 0 bases and J dropped 7 bases, with 13 bases sitting between them. CDR3 length: 15 amino acids. The DNA for the CDR3 is TGTGCCAGCAGTTACTCGACGAGGGAGCGGCAGCCCCAGCATTTT. It yields the protein CASSYSTRERQPQHF.

V is TRBV12-3 or TRBV12-4 and J is TRBJ2-4; 8 positions match TRBD2. V gave up 7 bases and J gave up 7 bases; unmatched junction bases: 12. The CDR3 consists of 15 residues. The CDR3 DNA sequence: TGTGCCAGCACTTCACCCCGGGGGGGCTGGAACATTCAGTACTTC. Translation: CASTSPRGGWNIQYF.

The rearrangement uses TRBV29-1 and TRBJ1-3, with D uncertain. Germline CDR1 reads SQVTM; CDR2 reads ANQGSEA. V lost 2 bases and J 2 bases, leaving 7 bases between the germline ends. The CDR3 is 13 amino acids. CDR3 nucleotide sequence: TGCAGCGTTGAACCGTCCGCTGGAAACACCATATATTTT. Protein product: CSVEPSAGNTIYF.

J is TRBJ2-2 and V is TRBV5-1; D call uncertain. The CDR3 contains 14 residues. CDR1 is SGHRS and CDR2 is YFSETQ in the germline V gene. The V end was cut by 4 bases, the J end by 7 bases, with 14 bases between. The CDR3 nucleotides are TGCGCCAGCAGCAGCTCGAACGGTAACGGGGAGCTGTTTTTT. This sequence encodes CASSSSNGNGELFF.

The chain joins TRBV12-3 or TRBV12-4 to TRBJ1-1, with D hard to call. V was clipped by 3 bases and J by 1 base, with 6 bases between them. CDR3 size: 13 residues. CDR3 nucleotides: TGTGCCAGCAGTTTCGCAGCGAACACTGAAGCTTTCTTT. As protein: CASSFAANTEAFF.

The V and J genes are TRBV7-2 and TRBJ2-7, with 8 bases fitting TRBD1. Germline V CDR1 and CDR2: SGHTA, FQGNSA. Trimming removed 11 bases from V and 3 bases from J; junction bases left unmatched: 6. This CDR3 contains 12 residues. DNA for the CDR3: TGTGCCTCTGGGACAGGACTCTACGAGCAGTACTTC. Amino acid sequence: CASGTGLYEQYF.

The chain uses TRBV20-1 and TRBJ1-4; the D is unclear. V lost 1 base and J lost 8, with 23 bases in between. Germline V CDR1 and CDR2: DFQATT, SNEGSKA (reference sequence). The CDR3 is made up of 17 amino acids. Here the CDR3 DNA reads TGCAGTGCTAGAGCCATTTCACCTGTCTTGGAGGAGGAAAAACTGTTTTTT. Its protein product is CSARAISPVLEEEKLFF.

The V and J genes are TRBV20-1 and TRBJ2-1, with D maybe TRBD2 (5 bases). Trimming removed 0 bases from V and 3 bases from J, with 9 bases in between. Germline V gene sequence: CDR1 DFQATT, CDR2 SNEGSKA (reference sequence). The CDR3 is 14 amino acids. The CDR3 loop reads CSAREEAVYNEQFF. CDR3 sequence (DNA): TGCAGTGCTAGAGAGGAGGCGGTCTACAATGAGCAGTTCTTC.

The V gene is TRBV7-9, the J gene TRBJ2-5, with D hard to call. The germline gives CDR1 SEHNR, CDR2 FQNEAQ (reference sequence). The CDR3 length is 14 residues. Between the trimmed V and J ends, which lost 5 bases and 5 bases, there was a span of 15 bases. This CDR3 reads CASSPLGKSETQYF. The DNA for the CDR3 is TGTGCCAGCAGCCCACTCGGCAAGTCGGAGACCCAGTACTTC.

V and J are TRBV7-6 and TRBJ2-5, with D possibly being TRBD1 (6 bases). The CDR3 runs 14 residues. Germline CDR1 and CDR2: SGHVS and FNYEAQ. V lost 7 bases and J 4 bases, leaving 16 bases between the germline ends. For the CDR3, the DNA is TGTGCCAGCATCAGACAGGCGGACGGAGAGACCCAGTACTTC. Amino acids: CASIRQADGETQYF. The full variable domain, its missing parts supplied by reference TRBV7-6 and TRBJ2-5, is GAGVSQSPRYKVTKRGQDVALRCDPISGHVSLYWYRQALGQGPEFLTYFNYEAQQDKSGLPNDRFSAERPEGSISTLTIQRTEQRDSAMYRCASIRQADGETQYFGPGTRLLVL.

The CDR3 region is CASSLYPNTEAFF. CDR3 nucleotides: TGTGCCAGCAGCTTATATCCGAACACTGAAGCTTTCTTT. The chain recombines TRBV7-9 with TRBJ1-1; D is undetermined. Trimming took 2 bases from V and 1 from J, leaving 5 bases between them. The CDR3 loop spans 13 amino acids. Per the germline V gene, CDR1 is SEHNR and CDR2 is FQNEAQ (reference sequence).

This chain joins TRBV19 and TRBJ2-5; TRBD1 or TRBD2 may be the D gene (5 bases each). The CDR3 runs to 13 residues. Looked up from germline, CDR1 is LNHDA and CDR2 is SQIVND (reference sequence). V was pared by 6 bases and J by 6 bases, with 14 bases between. CDR3 residues: CASRGVTEKTQYF. CDR3 sequence (DNA): TGTGCCAGTAGGGGGGTCACTGAGAAGACCCAGTACTTC.

V usage is TRBV7-9 and J usage is TRBJ1-5, with a weak D call TRBD1 (6 bases). This CDR3 comprises 15 residues. Trimming cost V 5 bases and J 7 bases, with 18 bases left between them. The germline gives CDR1 SEHNR, CDR2 FQNEAQ (reference sequence). The CDR3 reads CASSPLGGARQPQHF. The CDR3 coding sequence is TGTGCCAGCAGCCCACTGGGGGGCGCGCGACAGCCCCAGCATTTT.